This TCR beta chain derives from a study of cytomegalovirus exposure and HLA in healthy donors. Study details: The Caucasian-associated ancestry cluster held roughly 81% of 300 to 450 genotyped donors. Study-level points and caveats: The investigators catalogued 164 TCR beta chains as cytomegalovirus-associated. Productive status was seen about 90% or about 30% of the time for most TCR beta V segments in an earlier analysis.

This CDR3 has 14 residues. Germline V CDR1 and CDR2: LNHDA, SQIVND (reference sequence). V lost 6 bases, J lost 0 bases, and 11 bases lay in between. A word on this clone: What it binds is unknown.

It was with 60 Vbeta and 13 Jbeta primers that the PCR ran. Here immunoSEQ multiplex PCR was the method, and the copy in TCRdb shows in-frame clones only, minus some. This sample lists approximately 190,000 clones; its ten largest clones have 0.65% to 0.75%. The sequenced sample consisted of PBMCs. The chain recombines TRBV19 with TRBJ1-1, with D hard to call. This receptor was taken from a boy younger than 18 in good health and CMV-seronegative. This CDR3 is CASRGGKMNTEAFF. CDR3 DNA sequence: TGTGCCAGTAGAGGAGGAAAGATGAACACTGAAGCTTTCTTT.